This T cell receptor beta chain is from a study of T cells expressing NK-cell markers. General study results and limits: Topping the CD3+CD56-NKG2C+ fraction as well were these clonotypes, in a few donors.

Germline V CDR1 and CDR2: MNHNY, SVGAGI (reference sequence). The CDR3 totals 20 residues. TCRdb reanalyzed the 5' RACE reads, giving one entry per CDR3 protein sequence and no DNA. Seen in this sample are some 440,000 distinct CDR3 sequences; the ten most common clones hold almost 1.5%. Points on this clonotype: Its antigen is not identified.

This clonotype was sampled from a woman aged 45 to 65 in good health. Sequenced: blood T cells: a sorted CD56 or NKG2C T cell subset, CD4+ or CD8+ T cells, or bulk PBMC T cells (not recorded which). This chain connects TRBV6-6 to TRBJ2-2; TCRdb's D call, TRBD2, is unchecked because there is no DNA. The CDR3 spells CASSYPGLAGAGRGTGELFF.